The clone carrying this T cell receptor (beta chain) was observed at least ten times. The antigen is undetermined. The data are from a study of T cells in Graves' hyperthyroidism and ophthalmopathy. Whole-study results and caveats: Peripheral blood also featured most of the thyroid clonotypes expanded above 0.001. Ophthalmopathy was distinguished from stable hyperthyroidism by 13 V-J signatures.

Researchers took RNA transcripts and amplified the TCR beta CDR3 regions from them. The HTBI primer set served for first-round RT-PCR of the TCR CDR3. TCRdb reprocessed the multiplex PCR reads with MiXCR, giving one entry per CDR3 protein. The data hold 350,000 or so distinct CDR3 sequences, with about a sixth observed a single time. The CDR3 contains 17 residues. The ends lost 1 base at V and 2 bases at J; junction bases unmatched: 11. CDR1 and CDR2 (germline): SGHNT, YYREEE (reference sequence). The chain combines TRBV5-4 with TRBJ2-7, with 8 bases aligning to TRBD1. Sequenced material: blood. The source is a woman aged 40 to 50 with Graves' ophthalmopathy. CDR3 sequence: CASSLPAGTGNPYEQYF. DNA of the CDR3: TGTGCCAGCAGCTTGCCTGCCGGGACAGGAAATCCCTACGAGCAGTACTTC.